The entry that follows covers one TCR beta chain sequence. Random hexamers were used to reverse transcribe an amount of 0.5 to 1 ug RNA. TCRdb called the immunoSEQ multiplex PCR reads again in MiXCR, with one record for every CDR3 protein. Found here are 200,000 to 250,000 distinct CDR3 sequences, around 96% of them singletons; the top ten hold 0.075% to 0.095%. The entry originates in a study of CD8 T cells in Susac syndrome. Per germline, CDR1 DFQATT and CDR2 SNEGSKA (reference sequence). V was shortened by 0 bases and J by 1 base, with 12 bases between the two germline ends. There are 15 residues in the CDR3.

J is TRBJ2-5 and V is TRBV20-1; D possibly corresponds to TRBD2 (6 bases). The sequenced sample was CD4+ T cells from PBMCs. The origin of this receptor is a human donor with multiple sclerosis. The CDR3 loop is CSAREGSGPQETQYF. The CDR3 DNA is TGCAGTGCTAGAGAGGGTAGCGGACCCCAAGAGACCCAGTACTTC.